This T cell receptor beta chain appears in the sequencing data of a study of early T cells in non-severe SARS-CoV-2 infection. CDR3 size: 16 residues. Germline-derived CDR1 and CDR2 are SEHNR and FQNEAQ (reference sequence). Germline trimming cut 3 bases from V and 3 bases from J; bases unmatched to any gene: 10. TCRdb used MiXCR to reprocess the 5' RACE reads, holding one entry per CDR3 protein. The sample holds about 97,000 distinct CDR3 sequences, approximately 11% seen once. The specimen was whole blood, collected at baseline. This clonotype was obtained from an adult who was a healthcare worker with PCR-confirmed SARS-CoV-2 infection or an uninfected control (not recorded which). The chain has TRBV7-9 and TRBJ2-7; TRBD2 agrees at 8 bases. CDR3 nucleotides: TGTGCCAGCAGCTTGGGTGGAGTAGCGGGGTTCTACGAGCAGTACTTC. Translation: CASSLGGVAGFYEQYF. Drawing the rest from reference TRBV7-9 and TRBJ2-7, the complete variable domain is DTGVSQNPRHKITKRGQNVTFRCDPISEHNRLYWYRQTLGQGPEFLTYFQNEAQLEKSRLLSDRFSAERPKGSFSTLEIQRTEQGDSAMYLCASSLGGVAGFYEQYFGPGTRLTVT.